These 20 T cell receptor beta chains originate from one sample sequenced in a study of CD8+ T cells in alopecia areata. Treatment: oral pan-JAK inhibitor, 5-10 mg twice daily. Sequencing used cDNA as its template, made by extracting RNA and reverse transcribing it. Sequencing was performed with immunoSEQ multiplex PCR; in TCRdb, only in-frame clones are kept and a portion is missing. Among approximately 200,000 clones listed, about 60% were seen once. Here the sequenced sample was CD4+ T cells sorted from blood, taken at week 4, from a patient treated with tofacitinib. The receptors derive from a human donor with alopecia areata.

The chain employs TRBV30 and TRBJ1-5; D is unclear. This CDR3 is 13 amino acids long. V dropped 1 base and J dropped 5 bases, with 9 bases sitting between them. CDR1 is GTSNPN and CDR2 is SVGIG in the germline V gene (reference sequence). In DNA form, the CDR3 reads TGTGCCTGGAGTGGCAGCTACCATCAGCCCCAGCATTTT. This gives the protein CAWSGSYHQPQHF.

With respect to this clone: The sample has other DNA sequences that encode this CDR3 too. This sequence joins TRBV29-1 and TRBJ1-2, with 8 bases aligning to TRBD1. The ends lost 3 bases at V and 7 bases at J; junction bases unmatched: 4. The CDR3 contains 12 residues. Germline-derived CDR1 and CDR2 are SQVTM and ANQGSEA. This CDR3 is CSVEQGAGGYTF. The CDR3 DNA follows: TGCAGCGTTGAGCAGGGGGCCGGTGGCTACACCTTC.

A word on this clone: This sample also contains other DNA sequences that code for the same CDR3. The V call is TRBV29-1, the J call TRBJ1-2; no firm D call. Trimming stripped 4 bases from V and 1 base from J, with 4 bases between. Germline lookup yields CDR1 SQVTM and CDR2 ANQGSEA. This CDR3 has 11 residues. Here the CDR3 reads CSVGGNYGYTF. The CDR3 DNA sequence: TGCAGCGTTGGCGGTAACTATGGCTACACCTTC.

The chain recombines TRBV27 with TRBJ2-4; D is possibly TRBD2 (6 bases). Trimming shortened V by 6 bases and J by 3 bases, and 12 bases separated the two germline ends. Germline V gene data show CDR1 as MNHEY and CDR2 as SMNVEV (reference sequence). CDR3 length equals 14 residues. CDR3 loop: CASRGVGGKNIQYF. The CDR3 coding sequence is TGTGCCAGCAGGGGAGTGGGGGGCAAAAACATTCAGTACTTC.

A few counts support this clone. The chain uses TRBV30 and TRBJ1-1, with 7 bases lining up with TRBD1. V lost 3 bases and J lost 1; bases outside the gene matches: 8. The CDR3 runs 15 residues. The germline gives CDR1 GTSNPN, CDR2 SVGIG (reference sequence). The DNA of the CDR3 is TGTGCCTGGAGACCCCGGACAGGTGCGAACACTGAAGCTTTCTTT. Protein product: CAWRPRTGANTEAFF.

The rearrangement joins TRBV20-1 to TRBJ2-7; D uncertain. Germline loops: CDR1 DFQATT, CDR2 SNEGSKA (reference sequence). The V end was cut by 3 bases, the J end by 7 bases, with 10 bases between. This CDR3 spans 11 amino acids. CDR3 amino acids: CSAREDGEQYF. Written as DNA, the CDR3 is TGCAGTGCTAGGGAAGACGGAGAGCAGTACTTC.

The V and J genes are TRBV5-1 and TRBJ2-5; 9 positions match TRBD1. The CDR3 sequence is 14 residues long. Trimming took 2 bases from V and 4 from J; bases not matched to a gene: 3. Germline V gene lookup returns CDR1 SGHRS and CDR2 YFSETQ. CDR3 in DNA: TGCGCCAGCAGCTTACAGGGGGCTGGAGAGACCCAGTACTTC. Protein sequence: CASSLQGAGETQYF.

A few counts support this clone. The chain's CDR3 is CASSWTGEPSYEQYF. Here the CDR3 DNA reads TGCGCCAGCAGCTGGACAGGCGAGCCCTCCTACGAGCAGTACTTC. This chain uses TRBV5-1 with TRBJ2-7, with 7 bases fitting TRBD1. There are 15 residues in the CDR3. Trimming took 3 bases from V and 0 from J; bases not matched to a gene: 6. Per the germline V gene, CDR1 is SGHRS and CDR2 is YFSETQ.

The rearrangement links TRBV18 to TRBJ2-5; D not certain. CDR1 is KGHSH and CDR2 is LQKENI in the germline V gene. V was cut by 4 bases and J by 10 bases, with 13 bases left in between. The CDR3 has 12 amino acids. CDR3 nucleotides: TGTGCCAGCTCACGTGACTCATGGTACCAGTACTTC. This codes for CASSRDSWYQYF.

This sequence joins TRBV29-1 and TRBJ2-2, with D uncertain. There are 12 residues in the CDR3. Germline CDR1 reads SQVTM; CDR2 reads ANQGSEA. With 3 bases removed from V and 5 bases from J, the gap between germline ends came to 7 bases. The CDR3: CSVELETGELFF. The CDR3 DNA reads TGCAGCGTTGAGCTAGAGACCGGGGAGCTGTTTTTT.

CDR3 region: CASSVSQGKDEKLFF. The CDR3 DNA sequence: TGTGCCAGCAGCGTATCACAGGGAAAAGATGAAAAACTGTTTTTT. The rearrangement uses TRBV7-6 and TRBJ1-4; tentatively, D is TRBD1 (6 bases). V was cut by 5 bases and J by 6 bases, with 16 bases left in between. Looked up from germline, CDR1 is SGHVS and CDR2 is FNYEAQ. The CDR3 sequence is 15 residues long.

This clone was recorded once. The gene calls are TRBV30 and TRBJ1-5, with TRBD1 identical over 7 bases. The CDR3 spans 14 residues. The germline CDR1 and CDR2 sequences are GTSNPN and SVGIG (reference sequence). Losses at the gene ends were 2 bases for V and 6 bases for J; bases not matched to a gene: 7. In nucleotides, the CDR3 is TGTGCCTGGAGTTCAGGGGGGCCAGGTCAGCCCCAGCATTTT. Translating it yields CAWSSGGPGQPQHF.

The gene calls are TRBV7-2 and TRBJ1-4; weak D call: TRBD1 (5 bases). The germline gives CDR1 SGHTA, CDR2 FQGNSA. V was trimmed by 5 bases and J by 8 bases, leaving 15 bases between them. This CDR3 contains 14 residues. The CDR3 DNA reads as TGTGCCAGCAGCCTCCCGGGACCGAGAGAAAAACTGTTTTTT. This translates into CASSLPGPREKLFF.

Comments on this clone: Other DNA sequences in the sample encode the same CDR3. The rearrangement joins TRBV5-1 to TRBJ2-7; 8 bases map to TRBD1. Germline values: CDR1 SGHRS, CDR2 YFSETQ. Trimming cost V 0 bases and J 4 bases; bases outside gene matches: 3. The CDR3 length is 14 residues. The CDR3 loop reads CASSLGQGAYEQYF. In nucleotides, the CDR3 is TGCGCCAGCAGCTTGGGGCAGGGGGCTTACGAGCAGTACTTC.

This sequence joins TRBV6-6 and TRBJ1-5, with D maybe TRBD1 (5 bases). V was shortened by 4 bases and J by 1 base, with 11 bases between the two germline ends. The CDR3 has 15 amino acids. CDR1 and CDR2 from the germline V gene are MNHNY and SVGAGI (reference sequence). CDR3 protein: CASSSSGSSNQPQHF. DNA for the CDR3: TGTGCCAGCAGTTCATCAGGGAGCAGCAATCAGCCCCAGCATTTT.

The CDR3 nucleotides are TGTGCCAGCAGCCAAGAACAGGGACAGCCTGAAGCTTTCTTT. This codes for CASSQEQGQPEAFF. V and J are TRBV4-2 and TRBJ1-1; 7 nucleotides align to TRBD1. Trimming took 0 bases from V and 6 from J; bases not matched to a gene: 4. CDR1 LGHNA and CDR2 YNFKEQ come from the germline V gene. There are 14 residues in the CDR3.

The chain uses TRBV9 and TRBJ1-5; D uncertain. The CDR3 is 13 residues long. Looked up from germline, CDR1 is SGDLS and CDR2 is YYNGEE. The germline V and J ends were trimmed by 0 bases and 5 bases, with 6 bases remaining between them. The DNA of the CDR3 is TGTGCCAGCAGCGTAGCGCCTCATCAGCCCCAGCATTTT. Amino acids: CASSVAPHQPQHF. Full variable domain (rest looked up from reference TRBV9 and TRBJ1-5): DSGVTQTPKHLITATGQRVTLRCSPRSGDLSVYWYQQSLDQGLQFLIQYYNGEERAKGNILERFSAQQFPDLHSELNLSSLELGDSALYFCASSVAPHQPQHFGDGTRLSIL.

V is TRBV5-1 and J is TRBJ2-3; D is possibly TRBD2 (6 bases). Trimming pared 3 bases from V and 0 bases from J, leaving 14 bases between. Germline V CDR1 and CDR2: SGHRS, YFSETQ. The CDR3 spans 16 residues. The CDR3 sequence: CASSSNSGTSTDTQYF. CDR3 coding DNA: TGCGCCAGCAGCTCGAATAGCGGAACTAGCACAGATACGCAGTATTTT. Together with reference TRBV5-1 and TRBJ2-3, the CDR3 gives the full variable domain: KAGVTQTPRYLIKTRGQQVTLSCSPISGHRSVSWYQQTPGQGLQFLFEYFSETQRNKGNFPGRFSGRQFSNSRSEMNVSTLELGDSALYLCASSSNSGTSTDTQYFGPGTRLTVL.

Only a few counts were recorded for this clone. The CDR3 sequence: CASSHRDTASLGYTF. DNA for the CDR3: TGTGCCAGCAGTCACCGGGACACGGCGTCTTTAGGCTACACCTTC. This chain links TRBV6-6 with TRBJ1-2; D is possibly TRBD1 (6 bases). The CDR3 extends over 15 amino acids. Germline loops: CDR1 MNHNY, CDR2 SVGAGI (reference sequence). Trimming stripped 5 bases from V and 8 bases from J, with 21 bases between.

V is TRBV7-9 and J is TRBJ2-3; TRBD1 or TRBD2 may be the D gene (5 bases each). The V end lost 4 bases, the J end lost 1 base, and 15 bases lay between the germline ends. From germline, CDR1 is SEHNR and CDR2 FQNEAQ (reference sequence). The CDR3 extends over 16 amino acids. CDR3 DNA sequence: TGTGCCAGCAGCTCCCAGGGAGTATTGGGCACAGATACGCAGTATTTT. It translates to CASSSQGVLGTDTQYF.